Below are 27 T cell receptor beta chains sequenced from a single sample in a study of blood T cell repertoires in COVID-19. Clones were sequenced by immunoSEQ multiplex PCR, and TCRdb holds only the in-frame ones, with some missing. In the table there are fewer than 95,000 clones, about 88% of which are singletons. The sequenced sample consisted of peripheral blood. All receptors come from a middle-aged man with acute or convalescent COVID-19.

The chain links TRBV2 to TRBJ1-3; 7 nucleotides align to TRBD1. Germline-derived CDR1 and CDR2 are SNHLY and FYNNEI. The V gene end was trimmed by 6 bases and the J gene end by 0 bases; junction bases not matched to a gene: 8. The CDR3 runs to 16 residues. CDR3 region: CASSRDSINSGNTIYF. The CDR3 DNA is TGTGCCAGCAGCCGGGACAGTATAAACTCTGGAAACACCATATATTTT.

The rearrangement links TRBV12-3 or TRBV12-4 to TRBJ1-1; weak D call: TRBD1 (6 bases). The CDR3 totals 13 residues. Trimming cost V 4 bases and J 8 bases, with 14 bases left between them. The DNA of the CDR3 is TGTGCCAGCAGTTACAGGGAGGGTCGGGAAGCTTTCTTT. Its translation: CASSYREGREAFF.

J is TRBJ1-2 and V is TRBV28; possible D gene TRBD1, 6 bases. This CDR3 has 17 amino acids. Trimming removed 4 bases from V and 2 bases from J, with 20 bases in between. Germline CDR1 is MDHEN and CDR2 is SYDVKM. CDR3: CASSSPHRALLNYGYTF. In nucleotides, the CDR3 is TGTGCCAGCAGTTCTCCACACAGGGCGCTCCTAAACTATGGCTACACCTTC.

The J gene is TRBJ1-4, the V gene TRBV4-1, with 7 bases lining up with TRBD1. CDR3 length: 16 residues. Unmatched junction bases numbered 11, after V lost 3 bases and J lost 7 bases. The V gene's germline CDR1 is MGHRA and CDR2 YSYEKL. The CDR3 reads CASSQGRAGGREKLFF. DNA of the CDR3: TGCGCCAGCAGCCAGGGCCGGGCAGGGGGACGTGAAAAACTGTTTTTT.

This sequence joins TRBV5-6 and TRBJ2-2, with D possibly TRBD2 on 5 matching bases. Germline loops: CDR1 SGHDT, CDR2 YYEEEE. Trimming removed 6 bases at V and 5 bases at J, with 23 bases between. The CDR3 totals 17 residues. CDR3 in amino acids: CASTHPPGVGITGELFF. CDR3 sequence (DNA): TGTGCCAGCACCCACCCCCCCGGGGTGGGTATTACCGGGGAGCTGTTTTTT.

The CDR3 protein is CASSPSQETQYF. As DNA, the CDR3 is TGTGCCAGCAGCCCCTCCCAAGAGACCCAGTACTTC. The rearrangement uses TRBV12-1 and TRBJ2-5; the table names TRBD2, a call not compared with the DNA. TRBV12-1 has pseudogene status. This CDR3 comprises 12 residues.

The genes are TRBV14 and TRBJ1-1, with D possibly being TRBD1 (6 bases). The CDR3 has 16 residues. Germline V gene sequence: CDR1 SGHDN, CDR2 FVKESK. V was trimmed by 0 bases and J by 0 bases, leaving 11 bases between them. In DNA, the CDR3 is TGTGCCAGCAGCCAAGAGGGGGCAGGAATGAACACTGAAGCTTTCTTT. Its protein is CASSQEGAGMNTEAFF.

Concerning this clone: One junction end does not reproduce the germline sequence, and a read error may be involved. This rearrangement joins TRBV6-5 to TRBJ2-1, with 10 nucleotides matching TRBD2. Germline values: CDR1 MNHEY, CDR2 SVGAGI. The length of the CDR3 is 13 residues. The CDR3 DNA reads TGTGCCAGCAGGTACCGGACTAGCGGTTCCCACGTCTTC. Translated: CASRYRTSGSHVF.

This clone appeared a single time. The chain employs TRBV2 and TRBJ1-1, with TRBD1 identical over 7 bases. CDR1 SNHLY and CDR2 FYNNEI come from the germline V gene. This CDR3 comprises 14 residues. With 6 bases clipped from V and 0 bases from J, the junction kept 4 bases outside the gene matches. The CDR3 region is CASSIRGVNTEAFF. The CDR3 DNA follows: TGTGCCAGCAGCATCAGGGGGGTGAACACTGAAGCTTTCTTT.

This chain connects TRBV6-6 to TRBJ1-2; D remains ambiguous. This CDR3 has 13 amino acids. Germline V gene sequence: CDR1 MNHNY, CDR2 SVGAGI (reference sequence). Trimming shortened V by 2 bases and J by 0 bases, and 4 bases separated the two germline ends. The CDR3 loop reads CASSYTTNYGYTF. In DNA, the CDR3 is TGTGCCAGCAGTTACACAACTAACTATGGCTACACCTTC.

This clone is medium-sized (0.01 to 0.1%) within its sample. V and J are TRBV6-5 and TRBJ2-1; no definite D call. The CDR3 is made up of 13 amino acids. The germline CDR1 and CDR2 sequences are MNHEY and SVGAGI. V was shortened by 6 bases and J by 6 bases, with 12 bases between the two germline ends. The CDR3 here is CASSPNPSNEQFF. The DNA of the CDR3 is TGTGCCAGCAGCCCCAACCCTAGCAATGAGCAGTTCTTC.

The chain is built from TRBV12-3 or TRBV12-4 and TRBJ1-2, with 7 bases matching TRBD1. The length of the CDR3 is 13 residues. The V and J ends lost 5 bases and 6 bases, in that order; junction bases with no gene match: 6. CDR3 loop: CASSGGQLHGYTF. The CDR3 DNA reads as TGTGCCAGCAGTGGGGGACAGCTTCATGGCTACACCTTC.

CDR3 nucleotide sequence: TGTGCCAGCAGCCCCGGGACAGGGGGAGGGGAGCTGTTTTTT. Encoded protein: CASSPGTGGGELFF. The chain employs TRBV7-3 and TRBJ2-2, with TRBD1 matching 11 bases. After removal of 5 bases from V and 8 bases from J, the junction contained 4 bases not matched to a gene. Germline lookup yields CDR1 SGHTA and CDR2 FQGTGA. This CDR3 contains 14 residues.

The chain joins TRBV4-1 to TRBJ1-6; a weak D match, TRBD1 (5 bases). From germline, CDR1 is MGHRA and CDR2 YSYEKL. V was cut by 1 base and J by 15 bases, with 19 bases left in between. The CDR3 length is 15 residues. CDR3 in DNA: TGCGCCAGCAGCCAAGTCGAGACAGCCTTGGGGGGCCTCCACTTT. This sequence encodes CASSQVETALGGLHF.

In DNA, the CDR3 is TGTGCCAGCCGATCCCGGGGGGTTGGCTACACCTTC. Amino acids: CASRSRGVGYTF. The chain recombines TRBV28 with TRBJ1-2; possible D gene TRBD1, 5 bases. The germline CDR1 and CDR2 sequences are MDHEN and SYDVKM. This CDR3 is built from 12 residues. V lost 8 bases and J 7 bases, leaving 14 bases between the germline ends.

J is TRBJ2-6 and V is TRBV5-4; D uncertain. Germline-derived CDR1 and CDR2 are SGHNT and YYREEE (reference sequence). This CDR3 spans 15 amino acids. Trimming took 4 bases from V and 0 from J, leaving 8 bases between them. CDR3 sequence: CASSRDISGANVLTF. The CDR3 DNA reads TGTGCCAGCAGCCGCGATATCTCTGGGGCCAACGTCCTGACTTTC.

The chain carries TRBV14 and TRBJ1-1; no reliable D call. V lost 1 base and J lost 6, with 9 bases in between. Germline V gene sequence: CDR1 SGHDN, CDR2 FVKESK. CDR3 size: 13 residues. The CDR3 bases are TGTGCCAGCAGCCAAGTTAACAACCCTGAAGCTTTCTTT. Protein: CASSQVNNPEAFF.

The genes are TRBV19 and TRBJ1-6; D call uncertain. V was trimmed by 3 bases and J by 4 bases, leaving 10 bases between them. CDR1 is LNHDA and CDR2 is SQIVND in the germline V gene (reference sequence). This CDR3 is 15 amino acids long. Written as DNA, the CDR3 is TGTGCCAGTAGTATTTGGCGGAATTATAATTCACCCCTCCACTTT. It codes for CASSIWRNYNSPLHF.

The J gene is TRBJ2-7, the V gene TRBV11-2; TRBD2 aligns across 9 bases. Germline-derived CDR1 and CDR2 are SGHAT and FQNNGV. The CDR3 is 15 residues long. V dropped 2 bases and J dropped 0; count of bases not matched to a gene: 2. The DNA of the CDR3 is TGTGCCAGCAGCTTACAGCGGGGGGCCTCCTACGAGCAGTACTTC. This sequence encodes CASSLQRGASYEQYF.

The gene calls are TRBV2 and TRBJ2-5, with 7 nucleotides matching TRBD2. The V gene end was trimmed by 4 bases and the J gene end by 1 base; junction bases not matched to a gene: 6. The CDR3 contains 15 residues. Germline V gene sequence: CDR1 SNHLY, CDR2 FYNNEI. The chain's CDR3 is CASSAGGGLQETQYF. The CDR3 nucleotides are TGTGCCAGCAGTGCCGGCGGGGGACTCCAAGAGACCCAGTACTTC.

The rearrangement uses TRBV6-1 and TRBJ1-2, with no clear D. Germline V gives CDR1 MNHNS, CDR2 SASEGT. The CDR3 length is 13 residues. V lost 0 bases and J lost 3, with 5 bases in between. Here the CDR3 reads CASSEARDYGYTF. Here the CDR3 DNA reads TGTGCCAGCAGTGAAGCCCGCGACTATGGCTACACCTTC.

The chain couples TRBV7-9 to TRBJ2-5; D is unresolved. Germline V gene sequence: CDR1 SEHNR, CDR2 FQNEAQ (reference sequence). V was clipped by 3 bases and J by 5 bases, with 7 bases between them. The CDR3 loop spans 12 amino acids. CDR3 in amino acids: CASSFSTETQYF. In DNA form, the CDR3 reads TGTGCCAGCAGCTTTAGCACGGAGACCCAGTACTTC.

This clone showed up just once. The V and J genes are TRBV5-1 and TRBJ1-6; D may be TRBD1 (5 bases). The CDR3 has 16 residues. Germline CDR1 and CDR2: SGHRS and YFSETQ. The ends were cut back, 0 bases at V and 9 bases at J, with 16 bases in the middle. As DNA, the CDR3 is TGCGCCAGCAGCTTGGAGGGGAATAGGATCGGTTCACCCCTCCACTTT. Its protein product is CASSLEGNRIGSPLHF.

The genes are TRBV5-6 and TRBJ1-4; maybe TRBD1 (6 bases). Germline assignment: CDR1 SGHDT and CDR2 YYEEEE. The CDR3 consists of 15 residues. V was shortened by 4 bases and J by 7 bases, with 17 bases between the two germline ends. CDR3 DNA: TGTGCCAGCAGCACCCGGGACAACTGGAGTGAAAAACTGTTTTTT. This sequence encodes CASSTRDNWSEKLFF.

The chain couples TRBV30 to TRBJ1-3, with D uncertain. V was pared by 4 bases and J by 1 base, with 17 bases between. This CDR3 has 16 residues. Germline V gives CDR1 GTSNPN, CDR2 SVGIG (reference sequence). This CDR3 is CAWTLSFRRSGNTIYF. In DNA form, the CDR3 reads TGTGCCTGGACGCTTAGCTTTCGAAGATCTGGAAACACCATATATTTT. The whole variable domain, filled in from reference TRBV30 and TRBJ1-3, reads SQTIHQWPATLVQPVGSPLSLECTVEGTSNPNLYWYRQAAGRGLQLLFYSVGIGQISSEVPQNLSASRPQDRQFILSSKKLLLSDSGFYLCAWTLSFRRSGNTIYFGEGSWLTVV.

The chain is built from TRBV5-6 and TRBJ2-3; TRBD1 is a possible D gene (6 bases). V lost 2 bases to trimming and J lost 6 bases, with 10 bases between them. Germline values: CDR1 SGHDT, CDR2 YYEEEE. This CDR3 comprises 13 residues. The CDR3 DNA is TGTGCCAGCAGCTTCACAGGGACCGATACGCAGTATTTT. Translating gives CASSFTGTDTQYF.

The chain links TRBV6-4 to TRBJ2-6; TRBD2 might be the D (6 bases). CDR1 is MRHNA and CDR2 is SNTAGT in the germline V gene. This CDR3 comprises 15 residues. Deletions cut 3 bases from V and 1 base from J, with 7 bases between. CDR3 sequence: CASSESGSGANVLTF. Here the CDR3 DNA reads TGTGCCAGCAGTGAGAGCGGGTCTGGGGCCAACGTCCTGACTTTC.